The next 16 T cell receptor beta chains were all read from a single sample in a study of T-cell memory formation after mild COVID-19. One entry per CDR3 protein results from TCRdb running MiXCR on the 5' RACE reads. The data show approximately 500,000 distinct CDR3 sequences, approximately 25% seen once. Sequenced material: PBMCs or a T cell subset sorted from them (not recorded which). Receptors originate from an adult woman who had mild COVID-19 (a few samples of this study predate the infection). Cell type and time point are not known.

The sample holds one count of this clonotype. The V and J genes are TRBV6-5 and TRBJ1-1; D is possibly TRBD1 (6 bases). CDR3 length equals 12 residues. V dropped 2 bases and J dropped 8 bases, with 9 bases sitting between them. CDR1 is MNHEY, CDR2 SVGAGI, per germline. CDR3 region: CASSYTTGEAFF. The DNA for the CDR3 is TGTGCCAGCAGTTACACAACAGGGGAAGCTTTCTTT.

This chain joins TRBV29-1 and TRBJ1-2; TRBD1 agrees at 8 bases. The CDR3 spans 11 residues. The germline CDR1 and CDR2 sequences are SQVTM and ANQGSEA. This CDR3 reads CSGQGIYGYTF. CDR3 nucleotide sequence: TGCAGTGGACAGGGAATCTATGGCTACACCTTC.

The gene calls are TRBV18 and TRBJ1-1; a possible D gene is TRBD1 (5 bases). Trimming removed 0 bases at V and 1 base at J, with 9 bases between. The CDR3 is 15 amino acids. Germline loops: CDR1 KGHSH, CDR2 LQKENI. The DNA for the CDR3 is TGTGCCAGCTCACCACCGGGGCCGGGGAACACTGAAGCTTTCTTT. This encodes CASSPPGPGNTEAFF.

The chain recombines TRBV20-1 with TRBJ1-1; D remains ambiguous. CDR1 and CDR2 (germline): DFQATT, SNEGSKA (reference sequence). The CDR3 is 11 residues long. Trimming removed 4 bases at V and 0 bases at J, with 3 bases between. The CDR3 sequence: CSATMNTEAFF. CDR3 bases: TGCAGTGCTACCATGAACACTGAAGCTTTCTTT.

This clonotype was counted a few times. The gene calls are TRBV6-2 or TRBV6-3 and TRBJ2-7; tentatively, D is TRBD2 (6 bases). Germline lookup yields CDR1 MNHEY and CDR2 SVGEGT. The CDR3 sequence is 16 residues long. V dropped 2 bases and J dropped 3 bases, with 17 bases sitting between them. Here the CDR3 DNA reads TGTGCCAGCAGTTACCACGGGTGGGACTTGAACTACGAGCAGTACTTC. Its translation is CASSYHGWDLNYEQYF.

The chain uses TRBV25-1 and TRBJ2-2, with a possible D match to TRBD1 (5 bases). Looked up from germline, CDR1 is MGHDK and CDR2 is SYGVNS. The CDR3 totals 15 residues. V shed 1 base and J shed 7 bases, with 13 bases lying between them. DNA for the CDR3: TGTGCCAGCAGTGAATCGGTCAGGGCCGTCGGGGAGCTGTTTTTT. It specifies CASSESVRAVGELFF.

This rearrangement joins TRBV18 to TRBJ1-1; TRBD1 might be the D (5 bases). The germline CDR1 and CDR2 sequences are KGHSH and LQKENI. The length of the CDR3 is 12 residues. V was clipped by 6 bases and J by 5 bases, with 10 bases between them. The CDR3 is CASSSGPTEAFF. CDR3 coding DNA: TGTGCCAGCTCCTCGGGACCTACTGAAGCTTTCTTT.

Only a few counts were recorded for this clonotype. The chain employs TRBV29-1 and TRBJ2-5, with D possibly TRBD1 on 5 matching bases. Germline lookup yields CDR1 SQVTM and CDR2 ANQGSEA. V was cut by 7 bases and J by 5 bases, with 8 bases left in between. The CDR3 has 10 amino acids. CDR3 DNA: TGCAGCGGAAAGGGGGAGACCCAGTACTTC. Translated: CSGKGETQYF.

The chain joins TRBV11-2 to TRBJ2-5; 7 positions match TRBD2. Unmatched junction bases numbered 8, after V lost 5 bases and J lost 2 bases. CDR3 length equals 15 residues. Germline V gene sequence: CDR1 SGHAT, CDR2 FQNNGV. The CDR3 nucleotides read TGTGCCAGCAGCCAGGTTGGGGGAGGGCAAGAGACCCAGTACTTC. It encodes CASSQVGGGQETQYF.

The rearrangement uses TRBV7-2 and TRBJ2-3, with D hard to call. The CDR3 is 15 residues long. Germline V lookup: CDR1 SGHTA, CDR2 FQGNSA. Trimming pared 5 bases from V and 3 bases from J, leaving 15 bases between. CDR3 nucleotides: TGTGCCAGCAGCCCCAGTTCCCTGGGGACAGATACGCAGTATTTT. It yields the protein CASSPSSLGTDTQYF. The full variable domain, with the rest looked up from reference TRBV7-2 and TRBJ2-3, is GAGVSQSPSNKVTEKGKDVELRCDPISGHTALYWYRQSLGQGLEFLIYFQGNSAPDKSGLPSDRFSAERTGGSVSTLTIQRTQQEDSAVYLCASSPSSLGTDTQYFGPGTRLTVL.

The rearrangement links TRBV4-1 to TRBJ2-5; 10 nucleotides align to TRBD2. The ends lost 0 bases at V and 3 bases at J; junction bases unmatched: 4. This CDR3 is 16 amino acids long. Germline values: CDR1 MGHRA, CDR2 YSYEKL. The CDR3: CASSQEASGSEETQYF. CDR3 DNA sequence: TGCGCCAGCAGCCAAGAGGCTAGCGGGAGTGAAGAGACCCAGTACTTC.

This rearrangement joins TRBV5-1 to TRBJ2-2, with 9 nucleotides matching TRBD1. The CDR3 length is 16 residues. V lost 0 bases to trimming and J lost 7 bases; unmatched junction nucleotides: 7. From germline, CDR1 is SGHRS and CDR2 YFSETQ. The CDR3 DNA reads TGCGCCAGCAGCTTGGCTGGGACAGGGAAAGGCGGGGAGCTGTTTTTT. This codes for CASSLAGTGKGGELFF.

V gene TRBV30 combines with J gene TRBJ1-2, with TRBD1 matching 7 bases. The V and J ends lost 3 bases and 7 bases, in that order; junction bases with no gene match: 23. The CDR3 length is 18 residues. The germline CDR1 and CDR2 sequences are GTSNPN and SVGIG (reference sequence). The CDR3 region has the DNA TGTGCCTGGAGCCACACGAAACAGGGGAATCTCCTCGGCGGTGGCTACACCTTC. It is translated as CAWSHTKQGNLLGGGYTF.

This clonotype was counted a few times. The rearrangement links TRBV12-3 or TRBV12-4 to TRBJ1-1; D remains ambiguous. V gave up 7 bases and J gave up 5 bases, with 17 bases separating them. The CDR3 is 14 residues long. Here the CDR3 reads CASTPVGLDTEAFF. In nucleotides, the CDR3 is TGTGCCAGCACCCCCGTAGGGTTGGATACTGAAGCTTTCTTT.

This clonotype was seen only a few times. The genes are TRBV9 and TRBJ2-5; maybe TRBD1 (6 bases). The germline gives CDR1 SGDLS, CDR2 YYNGEE. The V gene lost 4 bases and the J gene lost 5 bases, with 18 bases spanning the gap. CDR3 length equals 15 residues. CDR3 nucleotide sequence: TGTGCCAGCAGCACCGGTGGGGGCTGGAAGGAGACCCAGTACTTC. It translates to CASSTGGGWKETQYF.

This clonotype was found once. This chain joins TRBV19 and TRBJ1-5; possible D gene TRBD1, 5 bases. From germline, CDR1 is LNHDA and CDR2 SQIVND (reference sequence). The ends were cut back, 10 bases at V and 5 bases at J, with 12 bases in the middle. The CDR3 contains 12 residues. CDR3 amino acids: CATNRGDQPQHF. In DNA, the CDR3 is TGTGCCACCAATCGGGGGGATCAGCCCCAGCATTTT.